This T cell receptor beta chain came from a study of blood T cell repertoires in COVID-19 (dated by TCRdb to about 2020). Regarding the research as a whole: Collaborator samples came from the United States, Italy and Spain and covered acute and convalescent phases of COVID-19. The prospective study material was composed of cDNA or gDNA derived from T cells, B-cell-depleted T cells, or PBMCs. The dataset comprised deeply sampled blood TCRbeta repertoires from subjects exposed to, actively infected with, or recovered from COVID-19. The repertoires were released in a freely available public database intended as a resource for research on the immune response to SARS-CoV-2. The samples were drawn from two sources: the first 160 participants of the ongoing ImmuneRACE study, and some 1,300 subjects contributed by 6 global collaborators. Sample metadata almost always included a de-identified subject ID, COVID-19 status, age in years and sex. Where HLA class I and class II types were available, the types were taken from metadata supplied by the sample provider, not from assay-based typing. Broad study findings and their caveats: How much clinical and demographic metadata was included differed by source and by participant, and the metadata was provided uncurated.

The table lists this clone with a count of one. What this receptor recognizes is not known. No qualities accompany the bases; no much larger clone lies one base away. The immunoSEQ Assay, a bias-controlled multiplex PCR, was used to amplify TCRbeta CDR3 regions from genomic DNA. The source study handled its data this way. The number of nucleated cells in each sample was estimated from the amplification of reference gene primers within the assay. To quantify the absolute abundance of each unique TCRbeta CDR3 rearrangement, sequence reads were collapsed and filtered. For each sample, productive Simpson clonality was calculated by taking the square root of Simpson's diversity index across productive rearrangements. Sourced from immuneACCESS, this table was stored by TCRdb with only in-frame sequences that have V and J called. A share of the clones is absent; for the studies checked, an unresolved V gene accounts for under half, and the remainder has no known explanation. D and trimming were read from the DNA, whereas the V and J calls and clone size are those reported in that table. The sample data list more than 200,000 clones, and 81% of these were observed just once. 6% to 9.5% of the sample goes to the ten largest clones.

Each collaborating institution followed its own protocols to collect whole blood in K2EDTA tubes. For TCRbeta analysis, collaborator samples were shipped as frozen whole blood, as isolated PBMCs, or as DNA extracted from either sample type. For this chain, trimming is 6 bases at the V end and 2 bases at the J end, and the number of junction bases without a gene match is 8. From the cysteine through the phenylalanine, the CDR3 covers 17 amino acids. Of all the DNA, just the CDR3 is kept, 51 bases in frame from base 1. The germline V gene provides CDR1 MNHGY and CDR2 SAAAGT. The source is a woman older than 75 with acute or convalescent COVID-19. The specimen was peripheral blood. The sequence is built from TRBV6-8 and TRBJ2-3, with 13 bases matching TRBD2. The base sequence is TGTGCCAGCAGCTGGGGACTAGCGGGGACCTACACAGATACGCAGTATTTT. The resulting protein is CASSWGLAGTYTDTQYF.